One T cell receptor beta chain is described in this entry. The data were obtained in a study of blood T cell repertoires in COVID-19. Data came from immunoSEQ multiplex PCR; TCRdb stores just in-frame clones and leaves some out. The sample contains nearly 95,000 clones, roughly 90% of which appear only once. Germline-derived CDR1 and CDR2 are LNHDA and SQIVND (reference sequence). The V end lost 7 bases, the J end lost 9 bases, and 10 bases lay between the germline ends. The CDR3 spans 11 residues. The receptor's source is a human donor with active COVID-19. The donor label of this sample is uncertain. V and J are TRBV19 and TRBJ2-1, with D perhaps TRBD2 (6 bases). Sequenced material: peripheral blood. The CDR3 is CASKRGIEQFF. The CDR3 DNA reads TGTGCCAGTAAACGGGGGATTGAGCAGTTCTTC.